This T cell receptor beta chain was sequenced for a study of T cell responses to AZD1222 COVID-19 vaccine. Study-level findings and limits: Repertoires were obtained only post-peak T cell response. Of the AZD1222 recipients, only 5 or 6 were seropositive at baseline.

Here immunoSEQ multiplex PCR was the method, and the copy in TCRdb shows in-frame clones only, minus some. The sample yields 100,000 or so clones, about 83% seen once. The germline gives CDR1 SGHTA, CDR2 FQGNSA. CDR3 length equals 15 residues. Trimming shortened V by 2 bases and J by 4 bases, and 12 bases separated the two germline ends. In the case of this clone: Its antigen remains unknown.

Source: peripheral blood, taken on day 0 of AZD1222 vaccination. The rearrangement links TRBV7-2 to TRBJ1-3; TRBD1 might be the D (5 bases). The clonotype originates from an adult in good health. The CDR3 region has the DNA TGTGCCAGCAGCTTATACGGGGGGACGGGAAACACCATATATTTT. Its protein product is CASSLYGGTGNTIYF.